This T cell receptor beta chain derives from a study of T cell responses to AZD1222 COVID-19 vaccine. Clones were sequenced by immunoSEQ multiplex PCR, and TCRdb holds only the in-frame ones, with some missing. The sample has about 130,000 clones; over 90% are singletons. CDR3 length: 14 residues. Germline CDR1 reads MNHEY; CDR2 reads SMNVEV (reference sequence). The V and J ends lost 2 bases and 4 bases respectively, with 11 bases between them. To note about this clone: The antigen remains unidentified.

Regarding the study as a whole: There were repertoire samples only from the period after the peak T cell response. Unmutated variant regions reportedly attract nearly half of all spike-specific TCRs.

The rearrangement joins TRBV27 to TRBJ1-1; D remains ambiguous. The sequencing here drew on peripheral blood, taken on day 0 of AZD1222 vaccination. This clonotype was sampled from an adult in good health. The CDR3 is CASSLIHRGTEAFF. CDR3 coding DNA: TGTGCCAGCAGTTTAATTCACCGGGGCACTGAAGCTTTCTTT.